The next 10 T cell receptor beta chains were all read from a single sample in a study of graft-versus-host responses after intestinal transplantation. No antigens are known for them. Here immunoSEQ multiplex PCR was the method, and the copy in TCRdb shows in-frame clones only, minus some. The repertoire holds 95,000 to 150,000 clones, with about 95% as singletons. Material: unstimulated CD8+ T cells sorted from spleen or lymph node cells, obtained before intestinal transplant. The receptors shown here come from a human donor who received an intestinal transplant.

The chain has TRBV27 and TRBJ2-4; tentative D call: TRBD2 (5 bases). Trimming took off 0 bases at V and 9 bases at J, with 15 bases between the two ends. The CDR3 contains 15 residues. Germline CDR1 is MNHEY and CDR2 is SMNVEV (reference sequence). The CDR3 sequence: CASSLSRGVGSIQYF. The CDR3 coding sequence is TGTGCCAGCAGTTTATCCCGGGGAGTTGGGAGCATTCAGTACTTC.

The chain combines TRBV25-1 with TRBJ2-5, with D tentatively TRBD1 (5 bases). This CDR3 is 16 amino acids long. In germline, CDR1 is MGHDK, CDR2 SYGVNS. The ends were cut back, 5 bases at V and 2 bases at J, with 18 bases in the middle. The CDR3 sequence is CASSLYLDSYQETQYF. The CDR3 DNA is TGTGCCAGCAGTCTTTACCTCGACAGTTATCAAGAGACCCAGTACTTC.

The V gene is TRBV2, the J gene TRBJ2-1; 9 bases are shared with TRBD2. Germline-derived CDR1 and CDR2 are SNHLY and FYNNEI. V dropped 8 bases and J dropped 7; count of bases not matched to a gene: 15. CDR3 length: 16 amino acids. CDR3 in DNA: TGTGCCAGCCAAAAGAGGGCTAGCGGGGTTGATAATGAGCAGTTCTTC. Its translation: CASQKRASGVDNEQFF.

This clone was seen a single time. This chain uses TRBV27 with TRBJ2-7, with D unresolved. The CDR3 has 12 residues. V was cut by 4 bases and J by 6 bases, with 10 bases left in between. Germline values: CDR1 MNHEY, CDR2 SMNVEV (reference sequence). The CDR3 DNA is TGTGCCAGCAGTTCCTCACCACGCGAGCAGTACTTC. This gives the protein CASSSSPREQYF.

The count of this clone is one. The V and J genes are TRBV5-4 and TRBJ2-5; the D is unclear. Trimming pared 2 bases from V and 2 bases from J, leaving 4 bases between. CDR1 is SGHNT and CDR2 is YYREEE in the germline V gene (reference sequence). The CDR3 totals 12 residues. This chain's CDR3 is CASSLGQETQYF. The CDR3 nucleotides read TGTGCCAGCAGCTTAGGGCAAGAGACCCAGTACTTC.

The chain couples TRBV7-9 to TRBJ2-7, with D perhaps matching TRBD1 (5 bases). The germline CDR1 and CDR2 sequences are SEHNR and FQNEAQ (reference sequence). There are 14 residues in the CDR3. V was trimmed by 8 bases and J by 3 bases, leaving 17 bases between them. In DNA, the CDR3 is TGTGCCAGCTCCCAGGGTGTGGCGGTCTACGAGCAGTACTTC. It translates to CASSQGVAVYEQYF.

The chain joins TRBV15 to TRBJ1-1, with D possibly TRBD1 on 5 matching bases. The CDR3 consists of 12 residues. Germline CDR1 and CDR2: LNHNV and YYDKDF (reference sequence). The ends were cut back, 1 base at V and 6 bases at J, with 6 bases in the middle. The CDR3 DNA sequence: TGTGCCACCAGCAGAGGACAGCCTGAAGCTTTCTTT. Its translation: CATSRGQPEAFF.

The CDR3 DNA reads TGTGCCAGCAGTTTAAATCTCAATGAGCAGTTCTTC. Protein product: CASSLNLNEQFF. J is TRBJ2-1 and V is TRBV27; D is ambiguous. V gave up 2 bases and J gave up 6 bases, with 5 bases separating them. The CDR3 consists of 12 residues. The germline V gene has CDR1 MNHEY and CDR2 SMNVEV (reference sequence).

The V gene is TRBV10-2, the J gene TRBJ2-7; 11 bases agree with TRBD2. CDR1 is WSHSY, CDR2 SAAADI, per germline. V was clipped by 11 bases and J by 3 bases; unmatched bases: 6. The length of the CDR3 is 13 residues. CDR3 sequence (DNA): TGCGCCGACCGACTAGCGGGACTCTACGAGCAGTACTTC. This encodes CADRLAGLYEQYF.

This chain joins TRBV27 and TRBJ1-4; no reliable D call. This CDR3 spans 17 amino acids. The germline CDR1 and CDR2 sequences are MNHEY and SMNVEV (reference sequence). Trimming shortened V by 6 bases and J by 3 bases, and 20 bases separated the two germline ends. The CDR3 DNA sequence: TGTGCCAGCAGCTTGAGGGAGGAAAAAGGAGCTAATGAAAAACTGTTTTTT. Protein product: CASSLREEKGANEKLFF.